The subject of this entry is one TCR beta chain. The antigen remains unidentified. This record belongs to a study of cytomegalovirus exposure and HLA in healthy donors. Study-wide points: The listing of about 150 TCR beta chains classed them as cytomegalovirus-associated.

PCR used 60 Vbeta primers and 13 Jbeta primers. Some clones are missing from TCRdb's copy, which holds only in-frame ones; the method was immunoSEQ multiplex PCR. The table shows 150,000 to 200,000 clones, with around 81% occurring only once. The V and J ends lost 5 bases and 1 base respectively, with 8 bases between them. This CDR3 comprises 13 residues. In germline, CDR1 is PRHDT, CDR2 FYEKMQ (reference sequence). The clonotype originates from a woman aged 18 to 35 in good health and CMV-seropositive. The rearrangement uses TRBV13 and TRBJ1-1; weak D call: TRBD1 (6 bases). Sample: PBMCs. DNA of the CDR3: TGTGCCAGCAGCGGACAGTCGAACACTGAAGCTTTCTTT. It codes for CASSGQSNTEAFF. Variable domain in full (rest from reference TRBV13 and TRBJ1-1): AAGVIQSPRHLIKEKRETATLKCYPIPRHDTVYWYQQGPGQDPQFLISFYEKMQSDKGSIPDRFSAQQFSDYHSELNMSSLELGDSALYFCASSGQSNTEAFFGQGTRLTVV.